These 12 T cell receptor beta chains came from one sample sequenced in a study of shared clonotypes between healthy human individuals. The data were produced by immunoSEQ multiplex PCR, yet TCRdb's version contains in-frame clones alone and is incomplete. The repertoire holds approximately 2.1 million clones, with roughly 93% as singletons. Material: naive CD4+ T cells from PBMCs. Regarding subset: CD45RA+ positively selected. The receptors come from a man younger than 35 in good health. Some clones in this sample may be carry-over from other donors' samples.

This clone was seen just once. The chain combines TRBV5-1 with TRBJ2-3; TRBD2 matches at 8 bases. The V gene's germline CDR1 is SGHRS and CDR2 YFSETQ. CDR3 length: 19 amino acids. V was pared by 0 bases and J by 0 bases, with 12 bases of the junction left unmatched. The CDR3 nucleotides are TGCGCCAGCAGCTTGGTCGGGGCAGGAGCGGGGGCTAGCACAGATACGCAGTATTTT. Protein product: CASSLVGAGAGASTDTQYF. Combining the CDR3 with reference TRBV5-1 and TRBJ2-3 gives the whole variable domain KAGVTQTPRYLIKTRGQQVTLSCSPISGHRSVSWYQQTPGQGLQFLFEYFSETQRNKGNFPGRFSGRQFSNSRSEMNVSTLELGDSALYLCASSLVGAGAGASTDTQYFGPGTRLTVL.

The chain combines TRBV6-6 with TRBJ2-1; weak D call: TRBD2 (5 bases). The germline CDR1 and CDR2 sequences are MNHNY and SVGAGI (reference sequence). Trimming pared 7 bases from V and 0 bases from J, leaving 13 bases between. The CDR3 runs 15 residues. In nucleotides, the CDR3 is TGTGCCAGCATCAAAAGCGGTAGCTCCTACAATGAGCAGTTCTTC. Amino acid sequence: CASIKSGSSYNEQFF.

The rearrangement uses TRBV6-5 and TRBJ2-3; 10 bases line up with TRBD2. Per germline, CDR1 MNHEY and CDR2 SVGAGI. V gave up 8 bases and J gave up 9 bases; unmatched junction bases: 8. The CDR3 length is 13 residues. This CDR3 reads CASGLAGVETQYF. CDR3 DNA: TGTGCCAGCGGCCTAGCGGGAGTTGAAACGCAGTATTTT.

The genes are TRBV18 and TRBJ1-2; TRBD1 aligns across 9 bases. Germline V CDR1 and CDR2: KGHSH, LQKENI. J gave up 6 bases and V 3 bases, and 11 bases lay outside the gene matches. This CDR3 is 16 amino acids long. The CDR3 DNA reads TGTGCCAGCTCACCGGTGGGCACAGGGGGCGCCGATGGCTACACCTTC. This encodes CASSPVGTGGADGYTF.

This clone was observed once. The chain joins TRBV18 to TRBJ2-3; D tentatively fits TRBD1 or TRBD2 (5 bases each). The V gene lost 4 bases and the J gene lost 2 bases, with 13 bases spanning the gap. CDR3 length: 15 amino acids. The germline CDR1 and CDR2 sequences are KGHSH and LQKENI. The CDR3 reads CASSLTGTYTDTQYF. CDR3 nucleotides: TGTGCCAGCTCACTAACCGGGACCTACACAGATACGCAGTATTTT.

The chain links TRBV29-1 to TRBJ2-1; D not certain. The V gene lost 7 bases and the J gene lost 6 bases, with 16 bases spanning the gap. Germline CDR1 is SQVTM and CDR2 is ANQGSEA. The length of the CDR3 is 13 residues. CDR3 loop: CSADPGQLNEQFF. The CDR3 nucleotides are TGCAGCGCCGACCCCGGCCAGCTCAATGAGCAGTTCTTC.

This rearrangement joins TRBV2 to TRBJ2-7, with TRBD2 matching 8 bases. The junction had 9 bases not matched to a gene; V was cut back by 4 bases and J by 4 bases. Germline CDR1 SNHLY, CDR2 FYNNEI. This CDR3 comprises 15 residues. The CDR3 reads CASSGGSGGLYEQYF. For the CDR3, the DNA is TGTGCCAGCAGTGGGGGCTCGGGAGGGCTTTACGAGCAGTACTTC.

Comments on this clone: Other DNA sequences in this specimen translate into the identical CDR3. The chain couples TRBV2 to TRBJ2-2, with 9 bases lining up with TRBD1. This CDR3 region has 15 residues. V shed 4 bases, J shed 4 bases, and the junction held 4 bases outside the gene matches. Germline V gene sequence: CDR1 SNHLY, CDR2 FYNNEI. CDR3: CASSGDRAGTGELFF. In nucleotides, the CDR3 is TGTGCCAGCAGTGGGGACAGGGCTGGCACCGGGGAGCTGTTTTTT.

The V call is TRBV7-2, the J call TRBJ2-1, with D uncertain. The V end lost 2 bases, the J end lost 4 bases, and 9 bases lay between the germline ends. Germline V gene data show CDR1 as SGHTA and CDR2 as FQGNSA. This CDR3 has 14 amino acids. The CDR3 DNA reads TGTGCCAGCAGCTTATCGGACGGTTACAATGAGCAGTTCTTC. Its protein product is CASSLSDGYNEQFF.

This chain links TRBV19 with TRBJ1-1; D gene uncertain. This CDR3 comprises 16 residues. Trimming left V 2 bases short and J 1 base short, with 14 bases between. Germline loops: CDR1 LNHDA, CDR2 SQIVND (reference sequence). CDR3 bases: TGTGCCAGTAGTATAAGCCATCTCCTAACGAACACTGAAGCTTTCTTT. This translates into CASSISHLLTNTEAFF.

The chain uses TRBV4-1 and TRBJ2-7; D is undetermined. Trimming stripped 1 base from V and 5 bases from J, with 3 bases between. The germline gives CDR1 MGHRA, CDR2 YSYEKL. The CDR3 is 11 residues long. The chain's CDR3 is CASSQGDEQYF. The CDR3 DNA is TGCGCCAGCAGCCAAGGGGACGAGCAGTACTTC.

J is TRBJ1-5 and V is TRBV4-1; D is uncertain. Trimming pared 0 bases from V and 0 bases from J, leaving 12 bases between. This CDR3 is 17 amino acids long. Looked up from germline, CDR1 is MGHRA and CDR2 is YSYEKL. In DNA form, the CDR3 reads TGCGCCAGCAGCCAAGAGCGGCGGCAGCATAGCAATCAGCCCCAGCATTTT. The encoded protein is CASSQERRQHSNQPQHF.